Included here is one TCR beta chain sequence, with context. The record originates from a study of blood T cell repertoires in COVID-19. Turning to the study itself: Collection of acute and convalescent COVID-19 samples took place in the United States, Italy and Spain. T cells, B-cell-depleted T cells, or PBMCs provided the cDNA or gDNA that served as material.

The Seattle site enrolled patients during active infection and followed them longitudinally. Germline assignment: CDR1 SGHKS and CDR2 YYEKEE (reference sequence). V lost 3 bases to trimming and J lost 5 bases; unmatched junction nucleotides: 5. CDR3 length equals 15 residues. As handled by the study authors: The authors estimated nucleated cell counts from reference gene primer amplification. Clones were sequenced by immunoSEQ multiplex PCR, and TCRdb holds only the in-frame ones, with some missing. V, J and clone size derive from that table, while D and trimming were established from the DNA sequence. The table lists about 180,000 clones, about 85% of them singletons, with approximately 6.9% in the top ten.

This TCR derives from a man at least 80 years old with COVID-19, enrolled during active disease. The chain has TRBV5-5 and TRBJ1-4, with 9 bases fitting TRBD1. What was sequenced was peripheral blood. In DNA, the CDR3 is TGTGCCAGCAGCTCAACTGACAGGGGGAATGAAAAACTGTTTTTT. Its translation: CASSSTDRGNEKLFF. Complete variable domain (other parts from reference TRBV5-5 and TRBJ1-4): DAGVTQSPTHLIKTRGQQVTLRCSPISGHKSVSWYQQVLGQGPQFIFQYYEKEERGRGNFPDRFSARQFPNYSSELNVNALLLGDSALYLCASSSTDRGNEKLFFGSGTQLSVL.